This is a list of T cell receptor beta chains from one sample in a study of shared clonotypes between healthy human individuals. The method was immunoSEQ multiplex PCR; TCRdb's version includes in-frame clones alone and lacks a portion of them. The sample includes fewer than 850,000 clones, approximately 79% of them seen just once. The sequenced sample was memory CD4+ T cells sorted from blood. These receptors all come from a young woman in good health. Both conserved end residues are part of each CDR3. The D gene is left open where the match is weak. Clone size is given for some rows only: seen once, a few or many times, or a class if the clone is expanded.

d_gene	abundance	v_gene	j_gene	CDR3aa	CDR3nt
.	.	TRBV28	TRBJ2-7	CASSSNGYEQYF	TGTGCCAGCAGTTCAAACGGTTACGAGCAGTACTTC
.	.	TRBV11-2	TRBJ2-6	CASSPGVGANVLTF	TGTGCCAGCAGCCCAGGTGTAGGGGCCAACGTCCTGACTTTC
TRBD1	.	TRBV5-5	TRBJ2-5	CASSPTGAGETQYF	TGTGCCAGCAGCCCAACAGGGGCTGGAGAGACCCAGTACTTC
.	.	TRBV6-5	TRBJ2-5	CASSSTVQETQYF	TGTGCCAGCAGTTCGACTGTCCAAGAGACCCAGTACTTC
.	.	TRBV5-5	TRBJ1-5	CASSLVRDTDSNQPQHF	TGTGCCAGCAGCTTGGTCAGGGACACCGATAGCAATCAGCCCCAGCATTTT
TRBD1	few	TRBV5-1	TRBJ2-7	CASSVGDRDSGEQYF	TGCGCCAGCAGCGTAGGAGACCGGGACAGTGGTGAGCAGTACTTC
.	.	TRBV7-2	TRBJ2-7	CASSLSRGRDYSLYEQYF	TGTGCCAGCAGCTTATCACGAGGAAGGGATTATAGCTTATACGAGCAGTACTTC
.	.	TRBV28	TRBJ1-5	CASSLRPGRRAGGQPQHF	TGTGCCAGCAGTTTGCGCCCGGGTCGGAGGGCTGGGGGCCAGCCCCAGCATTTT
.	.	TRBV6-1	TRBJ1-1	CASSESGRVMNTEAFF	TGTGCCAGCAGTGAATCTGGCAGAGTTATGAACACTGAAGCTTTCTTT
.	.	TRBV6-6	TRBJ2-3	CATWDAGGADTQYF	TGTGCCACCTGGGACGCGGGCGGTGCGGATACGCAGTATTTT
.	.	TRBV28	TRBJ2-3	CASGDFTDTQYF	TGTGCCAGCGGGGACTTCACAGATACGCAGTATTTT
TRBD1	.	TRBV19	TRBJ2-4	CASTFAPGQGGNIQYF	TGTGCCAGTACCTTTGCGCCGGGACAGGGGGGGAACATTCAGTACTTC
TRBD2	once	TRBV6-5	TRBJ2-5	CASSPPGTSLETQYF	TGTGCCAGCAGTCCGCCCGGGACTAGCCTCGAGACCCAGTACTTC
.	.	TRBV19	TRBJ2-5	CACQGLPRGTQYF	TGTGCCTGCCAGGGGCTCCCCCGAGGGACCCAGTACTTC
.	.	TRBV27	TRBJ2-6	CASSLYRGNLFSGANVLTF	TGTGCCAGCAGTTTGTATCGGGGAAACCTTTTCTCTGGGGCCAACGTCCTGACTTTC
TRBD2	.	TRBV5-1	TRBJ2-5	CASSRTSAAQETQYF	TGCGCCAGCAGCCGGACTAGCGCAGCTCAAGAGACCCAGTACTTC
.	.	TRBV5-1	TRBJ2-2	CASSFGDRDTGELFF	TGCGCCAGCAGCTTTGGTGACAGAGACACCGGGGAGCTGTTTTTT